This TCR beta chain was recorded in a study of T cells in Graves' hyperthyroidism and ophthalmopathy. Study findings and constraints: Blood also held most thyroid clonotypes expanded beyond 0.001.

This clonotype turned up a few times. Its antigen is unidentified. There were TCR beta CDR3 regions amplified from RNA transcripts. Researchers ran a first-round RT-PCR on the TCR CDR3 using the HTBI primer set. TCRdb re-called the multiplex PCR reads through MiXCR, storing one row per CDR3 protein. This table holds 450,000 to 550,000 distinct CDR3 sequences, around 22% found once. CDR3 length equals 14 residues. V lost 1 base and J lost 5; bases outside the gene matches: 3. Per germline, CDR1 DFQATT and CDR2 SNEGSKA (reference sequence). A NOSPECS grade of at least 4, a Clinical Activity Score of at least 3 and duration under 3 months were recorded in ophthalmopathy patients. Fresh 10 ml peripheral blood yielded PBMCs.

The genes are TRBV20-1 and TRBJ2-7, with 12 bases matching TRBD2. The receptor's source is a woman aged 30 to 39 with Graves' ophthalmopathy. The sequencing sample was made of blood. Written as DNA, the CDR3 is TGCAGTGCTAGAGGACTAGCGGGAGCGCACGAGCAGTACTTC. It translates to CSARGLAGAHEQYF.